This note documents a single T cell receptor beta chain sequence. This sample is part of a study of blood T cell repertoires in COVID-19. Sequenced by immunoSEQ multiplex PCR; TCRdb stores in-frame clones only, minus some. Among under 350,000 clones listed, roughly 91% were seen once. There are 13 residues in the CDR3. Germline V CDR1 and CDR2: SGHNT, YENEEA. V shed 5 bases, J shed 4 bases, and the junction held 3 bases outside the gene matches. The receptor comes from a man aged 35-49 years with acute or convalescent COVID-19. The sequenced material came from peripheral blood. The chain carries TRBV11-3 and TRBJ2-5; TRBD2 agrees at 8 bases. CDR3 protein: CASSLGGVETQYF. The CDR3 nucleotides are TGTGCCAGCAGCCTCGGGGGGGTAGAGACCCAGTACTTC. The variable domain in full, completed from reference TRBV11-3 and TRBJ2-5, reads EAGVVQSPRYKIIEKKQPVAFWCNPISGHNTLYWYLQNLGQGPELLIRYENEEAVDDSQLPKDRFSAERLKGVDSTLKIQPAELGDSAVYLCASSLGGVETQYFGPGTRLLVL.